A single sample is the source of the 32 T cell receptor beta chains below, sequenced in a study of T cell changes during pregnancy in multiple sclerosis. The method was immunoSEQ multiplex PCR; TCRdb's version includes in-frame clones alone and lacks a portion of them. The profile shows about 44,000 clones, about nine tenths of them singletons. This specimen consisted of CD4+ T cells from peripheral blood mononuclear cells, obtained in the third trimester of pregnancy. Receptors were obtained from a female donor with multiple sclerosis, enrolled in a pregnancy study.

The chain uses TRBV28 and TRBJ1-1; possibly TRBD1 for D (6 bases). CDR1 and CDR2 from the germline V gene are MDHEN and SYDVKM. V gave up 8 bases and J gave up 2 bases, with 27 bases separating them. This CDR3 spans 18 amino acids. The CDR3 DNA follows: TGTGCCAGCCGTCCCTTTTCCCACACGTCAGGGGTTAACACTGAAGCTTTCTTT. Protein sequence: CASRPFSHTSGVNTEAFF.

The V and J genes are TRBV7-2 and TRBJ2-1, with D possibly matching TRBD1 (5 bases). Germline-derived CDR1 and CDR2 are SGHTA and FQGNSA. Trimming left V 5 bases short and J 9 bases short, with 14 bases between. This CDR3 contains 13 residues. DNA of the CDR3: TGTGCCAGCAGCCCTCAGGGTGTTGGTGAGCAGTTCTTC. This codes for CASSPQGVGEQFF.

The rearrangement uses TRBV19 and TRBJ1-2; 7 nucleotides align to TRBD1. V gave up 4 bases and J gave up 8 bases; unmatched junction bases: 10. This CDR3 is built from 14 residues. Germline loops: CDR1 LNHDA, CDR2 SQIVND (reference sequence). The CDR3: CASSNRVTGKGYTF. The CDR3 nucleotides read TGTGCCAGTAGTAATAGAGTGACAGGGAAAGGCTACACCTTC.

The V gene is TRBV6-6, the J gene TRBJ1-6, with D unresolved. Trimming stripped 8 bases from V and 10 bases from J, with 9 bases between. The CDR3 runs 11 residues. CDR1 is MNHNY, CDR2 SVGAGI, per germline (reference sequence). The CDR3 sequence: CASGQWSPLHF. The CDR3 DNA sequence: TGTGCCAGCGGCCAATGGTCACCCCTCCACTTT.

This clone was observed a single time. V is TRBV5-1 and J is TRBJ1-4; D gene uncertain. The CDR3 totals 15 residues. Between the trimmed V and J ends, which lost 4 bases and 4 bases, there was a span of 14 bases. Germline values: CDR1 SGHRS, CDR2 YFSETQ. The CDR3 region is CASSAGWSINEKLFF. As DNA, the CDR3 is TGCGCCAGCAGCGCCGGTTGGAGCATTAATGAAAAACTGTTTTTT.

The chain combines TRBV19 with TRBJ2-2, with 8 bases matching TRBD2. The trim removed 3 bases at V and 4 bases at J, leaving 13 bases unmatched. The CDR3 loop spans 18 amino acids. CDR1 is LNHDA and CDR2 is SQIVND in the germline V gene (reference sequence). The CDR3 nucleotides read TGTGCCAGTAGTATTTTGGGACCGGGACTAGGCGCCACCGGGGAGCTGTTTTTT. Its protein product is CASSILGPGLGATGELFF.

This chain links TRBV7-9 with TRBJ2-5; no clear D gene. This CDR3 has 15 residues. V was trimmed by 1 base and J by 2 bases, leaving 11 bases between them. Germline loops: CDR1 SEHNR, CDR2 FQNEAQ (reference sequence). The CDR3 reads CASSLVPHGQETQYF. The CDR3 nucleotides read TGTGCCAGCAGCTTAGTTCCCCACGGGCAAGAGACCCAGTACTTC. Filled out from reference TRBV7-9 and TRBJ2-5, the complete variable domain reads DTGVSQNPRHKITKRGQNVTFRCDPISEHNRLYWYRQTLGQGPEFLTYFQNEAQLEKSRLLSDRFSAERPKGSFSTLEIQRTEQGDSAMYLCASSLVPHGQETQYFGPGTRLLVL.

The gene calls are TRBV9 and TRBJ2-1; possible D gene TRBD2, 6 bases. Trimming stripped 4 bases from V and 1 base from J, with 15 bases between. This CDR3 spans 16 amino acids. Germline V gene data show CDR1 as SGDLS and CDR2 as YYNGEE. DNA for the CDR3: TGTGCCAGCAGCACTAGCCCGAACTGGTCCTACAATGAGCAGTTCTTC. Amino acids: CASSTSPNWSYNEQFF.

This chain links TRBV5-1 with TRBJ2-1; D unresolved. V dropped 5 bases and J dropped 1 base, with 7 bases sitting between them. CDR1 and CDR2 from the germline V gene are SGHRS and YFSETQ. This CDR3 region has 13 residues. For the CDR3, the DNA is TGCGCCAGCAGTCAGCGATCCTACAATGAGCAGTTCTTC. Translating gives CASSQRSYNEQFF.

The rearrangement joins TRBV29-1 to TRBJ1-1; no firm D call. Germline CDR1 SQVTM, CDR2 ANQGSEA. The germline V and J ends were trimmed by 4 bases and 0 bases, with 9 bases remaining between them. The CDR3 length is 13 residues. CDR3: CSVGARMNTEAFF. DNA of the CDR3: TGCAGCGTTGGTGCCAGAATGAACACTGAAGCTTTCTTT.

This chain uses TRBV7-9 with TRBJ2-2; D gene ambiguous. CDR1 is SEHNR and CDR2 is FQNEAQ in the germline V gene (reference sequence). This CDR3 has 14 residues. The germline V and J ends were trimmed by 9 bases and 0 bases, with 11 bases remaining between them. CDR3 amino acids: CASSRRANTGELFF. CDR3 DNA sequence: TGTGCCAGTTCGAGACGGGCGAACACCGGGGAGCTGTTTTTT.

The chain recombines TRBV7-2 with TRBJ1-1, with 7 bases identical to TRBD1. Unmatched junction bases numbered 10, after V lost 4 bases and J lost 8 bases. The CDR3 length is 14 residues. Looked up from germline, CDR1 is SGHTA and CDR2 is FQGNSA. The CDR3 bases are TGTGCCAGCAGCTGGGGGACAGCCAGAACCGAAGCTTTCTTT. Amino acid sequence: CASSWGTARTEAFF.

V gene TRBV7-2 combines with J gene TRBJ2-7; no clear D gene. This CDR3 has 11 residues. CDR1 is SGHTA and CDR2 is FQGNSA in the germline V gene. With 4 bases removed from V and 4 bases from J, the gap between germline ends came to 5 bases. CDR3 in DNA: TGTGCCAGCAGCTACCGGTACGAGCAGTACTTC. Protein: CASSYRYEQYF.

As regards this clone: At one boundary the junction diverges from the germline segment, which might be a read error. This sequence joins TRBV6-1 and TRBJ1-2, with a tentative D call TRBD1 (6 bases). The CDR3 covers 15 residues. Germline assignment: CDR1 MNHNS and CDR2 SASEGT. The CDR3 here is CASREAGGRFYGYTF. The CDR3 bases are TGTGCCAGCAGGGAAGCCGGGGGGCGTTTCTATGGCTACACCTTC.

This chain joins TRBV5-4 and TRBJ2-7, with D perhaps matching TRBD1 (5 bases). CDR1 is SGHNT, CDR2 YYREEE, per germline (reference sequence). The CDR3 sequence is 14 residues long. Between the trimmed V and J ends, which lost 3 bases and 3 bases, there was a span of 13 bases. The CDR3 DNA sequence: TGTGCCAGCAGCTCCCGGACAAGGAGCTACGAGCAGTACTTC. Encoded protein: CASSSRTRSYEQYF. Using reference TRBV5-4 and TRBJ2-7 for the parts outside the CDR3, the full variable domain is ETGVTQSPTHLIKTRGQQVTLRCSSQSGHNTVSWYQQALGQGPQFIFQYYREEENGRGNFPPRFSGLQFPNYSSELNVNALELDDSALYLCASSSRTRSYEQYFGPGTRLTVT.

This clone was counted only a few times. This chain joins TRBV7-8 and TRBJ1-3, with 8 bases lining up with TRBD1. This CDR3 contains 20 residues. From germline, CDR1 is SGHVS and CDR2 FQNEAQ. The J segment lost 4 bases and the V segment lost 5 bases, leaving 22 bases of the junction unmatched. CDR3 amino acids: CASSAPGPGQGFRRGNTIYF. CDR3 bases: TGTGCCAGCAGCGCTCCGGGTCCCGGACAGGGCTTCAGGCGAGGAAACACCATATATTTT. The whole variable domain, remainder taken from reference TRBV7-8 and TRBJ1-3, is GAGVSQSPRYKVAKRGQDVALRCDPISGHVSLFWYQQALGQGPEFLTYFQNEAQLDKSGLPSDRFFAERPEGSVSTLKIQRTQQEDSAVYLCASSAPGPGQGFRRGNTIYFGEGSWLTVV.

The chain links TRBV19 to TRBJ2-3, with 8 nucleotides matching TRBD2. J gave up 4 bases and V 5 bases, and 5 bases lay outside the gene matches. CDR3 length equals 14 residues. CDR1 is LNHDA, CDR2 SQIVND, per germline (reference sequence). In nucleotides, the CDR3 is TGTGCCAGTAGTTCCAGCGGGAGCGCAGATACGCAGTATTTT. Translation gives CASSSSGSADTQYF.

This sequence joins TRBV7-6 and TRBJ2-1; TRBD2 matches 14 bases. CDR3 length: 15 residues. V was clipped by 2 bases and J by 12 bases; unmatched bases: 6. Germline values: CDR1 SGHVS, CDR2 FNYEAQ. DNA for the CDR3: TGTGCCAGCAGCTTATCGCAGACTAGCGGGAGGGCGCAGTTCTTC. It translates to CASSLSQTSGRAQFF.

CDR3 sequence reads: CASSDPWGLDTQYF. The DNA for the CDR3 is TGTGCCAGTTCGGACCCTTGGGGCCTAGATACGCAGTATTTT. The chain links TRBV19 to TRBJ2-3; D perhaps matches TRBD1 (5 bases). The CDR3 is made up of 14 amino acids. Trimming removed 8 bases from V and 5 bases from J, with 17 bases in between. Germline V gene data show CDR1 as LNHDA and CDR2 as SQIVND (reference sequence).

The chain recombines TRBV27 with TRBJ2-5; 12 bases are a match to TRBD2. Germline CDR1 reads MNHEY; CDR2 reads SMNVEV (reference sequence). The CDR3 is 15 residues long. V dropped 2 bases and J dropped 5; count of bases not matched to a gene: 3. CDR3 DNA: TGTGCCAGCAGTTTACTAGCGGGAGGGGGGGAGACCCAGTACTTC. Translating gives CASSLLAGGGETQYF.

The chain employs TRBV5-5 and TRBJ1-5, with 9 bases fitting TRBD1. The trim removed 8 bases at V and 7 bases at J, leaving 4 bases unmatched. The CDR3 spans 12 residues. From germline, CDR1 is SGHKS and CDR2 YYEKEE (reference sequence). The CDR3 bases are TGTGCCAGTACAGGGGGCAGGCAGCCCCAGCATTTT. Amino acid sequence: CASTGGRQPQHF.

V usage is TRBV6-1 and J usage is TRBJ2-1; 9 nucleotides line up with TRBD1. V was pared by 3 bases and J by 6 bases, with 3 bases of the junction left unmatched. The CDR3 totals 14 residues. Looked up from germline, CDR1 is MNHNS and CDR2 is SASEGT. CDR3 nucleotides: TGTGCCAGCAGTGAGATGACAGGGGGCAATGAGCAGTTCTTC. Protein sequence: CASSEMTGGNEQFF.

V and J are TRBV11-2 and TRBJ2-6, with a weak D call TRBD1 (6 bases). Germline CDR1 is SGHAT and CDR2 is FQNNGV. V lost 5 bases, J lost 0 bases, and 14 bases lay in between. CDR3 size: 17 residues. The CDR3 region is CASSNYREFSGANVLTF. The CDR3 DNA is TGTGCCAGCAGCAATTACAGGGAGTTCTCTGGGGCCAACGTCCTGACTTTC.

The V gene is TRBV6-1, the J gene TRBJ1-5; 8 nucleotides line up with TRBD1. The J segment lost 6 bases and the V segment lost 0 bases, leaving 4 bases of the junction unmatched. Germline loops: CDR1 MNHNS, CDR2 SASEGT. CDR3 size: 15 residues. The CDR3 nucleotides are TGTGCCAGCAGTGAAGCAACAGGGGGAGGTCAGCCCCAGCATTTT. Translating it yields CASSEATGGGQPQHF.

The chain's CDR3 is CASSQTSSYGYTF. CDR3 coding DNA: TGCGCCAGCAGCCAAACATCCAGCTATGGCTACACCTTC. The rearrangement uses TRBV5-1 and TRBJ1-2; no definite D call. The germline gives CDR1 SGHRS, CDR2 YFSETQ. CDR3 length: 13 residues. Trimming took 4 bases from V and 4 from J, leaving 11 bases between them. The full variable domain, with the rest looked up from reference TRBV5-1 and TRBJ1-2, is KAGVTQTPRYLIKTRGQQVTLSCSPISGHRSVSWYQQTPGQGLQFLFEYFSETQRNKGNFPGRFSGRQFSNSRSEMNVSTLELGDSALYLCASSQTSSYGYTFGSGTRLTVV.

This chain links TRBV7-2 with TRBJ2-3, with 9 bases fitting TRBD2. The CDR3 has 19 residues. From germline, CDR1 is SGHTA and CDR2 FQGNSA. Unmatched junction bases numbered 10, after V lost 0 bases and J lost 0 bases. The DNA for the CDR3 is TGTGCCAGCAGCTTAGCGGGCGGCGGGAGGGCCAAAAGCACAGATACGCAGTATTTT. Protein product: CASSLAGGGRAKSTDTQYF.

This chain connects TRBV19 to TRBJ2-3, with TRBD2 matching over 13 bases. Germline V gene lookup returns CDR1 LNHDA and CDR2 SQIVND (reference sequence). V lost 3 bases and J lost 5; bases outside the gene matches: 8. This CDR3 is 17 amino acids long. The CDR3 region has the DNA TGTGCCAGTAGTATCTCTCGGACTAGCGGGAGTGAAGATACGCAGTATTTT. Encoded protein: CASSISRTSGSEDTQYF.

The rearrangement uses TRBV10-3 and TRBJ2-5, with 8 bases identical to TRBD2. The CDR3 totals 14 residues. Per germline, CDR1 ENHRY and CDR2 SYGVKD. V lost 5 bases and J lost 11; bases outside the gene matches: 13. The CDR3 protein is CAISPRGGRPDQYF. The CDR3 DNA reads TGTGCCATCAGTCCCAGGGGCGGGAGGCCCGATCAGTACTTC.

V usage is TRBV2 and J usage is TRBJ2-1; TRBD1 agrees at 8 bases. With 6 bases clipped from V and 11 bases from J, the junction kept 9 bases outside the gene matches. Germline lookup yields CDR1 SNHLY and CDR2 FYNNEI. The CDR3 spans 13 residues. The CDR3 loop is CASSPLTGVKQFF. In nucleotides, the CDR3 is TGTGCCAGCAGCCCCTTGACAGGGGTCAAGCAGTTCTTC. Variable domain in full (rest from reference TRBV2 and TRBJ2-1): EPEVTQTPSHQVTQMGQEVILRCVPISNHLYFYWYRQILGQKVEFLVSFYNNEISEKSEIFDDQFSVERPDGSNFTLKIRSTKLEDSAMYFCASSPLTGVKQFFGPGTRLTVL.

This clone was counted between two and nine times. V gene TRBV5-6 combines with J gene TRBJ2-2; TRBD2 might be the D (5 bases). CDR3 length equals 16 residues. Germline lookup yields CDR1 SGHDT and CDR2 YYEEEE. With 4 bases removed from V and 6 bases from J, the gap between germline ends came to 19 bases. The CDR3 DNA reads as TGTGCCAGCAGCCCTGAATCGGGGTTAACGTCCGGGGAGCTGTTTTTT. Its protein is CASSPESGLTSGELFF.

The count of this clone is one. The chain has TRBV23-1 and TRBJ2-1, with 12 bases matching TRBD2. TRBV23-1 is an ORF; its function is uncertain. The trim removed 11 bases at V and 10 bases at J, leaving 12 bases unmatched. This CDR3 contains 14 residues. CDR3 coding DNA: TGCGCCGACACCCCACTAGCGGGAGGACGGGAGCAGTTCTTC. It yields the protein CADTPLAGGREQFF.

The chain uses TRBV4-3 and TRBJ2-7, with TRBD1 identical over 12 bases. CDR1 LGHNA and CDR2 YSLEER come from the germline V gene. With 0 bases clipped from V and 5 bases from J, the junction kept 5 bases outside the gene matches. The CDR3 consists of 16 residues. Here the CDR3 DNA reads TGCGCCAGCAGCCAAGAATTGGGACAGGGGGCTAACGAGCAGTACTTC. Protein sequence: CASSQELGQGANEQYF.